Listed here are 22 T cell receptor beta chains from one sample, sequenced in a study of tumor-infiltrating lymphocytes in oesophageal squamous cell carcinoma. TCRdb called the PCR reads again in MiXCR, with one record for every CDR3 protein. The table lists 10,000 to 15,000 distinct CDR3 sequences, 50% to 60% of them singletons. Sequenced material: esophageal tumor tissue. All receptors derive from a female donor with esophageal squamous cell carcinoma.

The chain combines TRBV27 with TRBJ2-2, with TRBD1 matching over 8 bases. Trimming removed 5 bases from V and 7 bases from J; junction bases left unmatched: 6. Germline CDR1 and CDR2: MNHEY and SMNVEV (reference sequence). The CDR3 totals 14 residues. The CDR3 nucleotides are TGTGCCAGCAGTCACGCAGGGGGCAACGGGGAGCTGTTTTTT. Its protein product is CASSHAGGNGELFF.

The chain is built from TRBV7-4 and TRBJ2-6; D is ambiguous. The V end lost 5 bases, the J end lost 2 bases, and 10 bases lay between the germline ends. The V gene's germline CDR1 is SGHVT and CDR2 SQSDAQ. CDR3 length: 15 amino acids. In DNA form, the CDR3 reads TGTGCCAGCAGCACCAGTTTACCTGGGGCCAACGTCCTGACTTTC. This codes for CASSTSLPGANVLTF.

V and J are TRBV12-3 or TRBV12-4 and TRBJ2-6; the D gene is possibly TRBD2 (5 bases). This CDR3 spans 15 amino acids. Trimming removed 7 bases at V and 4 bases at J, with 14 bases between. The CDR3 reads CASKGRGSGANVLTF. The CDR3 DNA sequence: TGTGCCAGCAAGGGCCGCGGGTCCGGGGCCAACGTCCTGACTTTC.

Remarks on this clonotype: The CDR3 end shows no conserved phenylalanine or tryptophan, and so a read error is likely. The limits of the CDR3 on the DNA are not certain, so only TCRdb's listed CDR3 is given. J is TRBJ2-1 and V is TRBV7-2; the D call of TRBD1 is as the table states it, not checked on the DNA. The CDR3 contains 8 residues when both ends are counted. Germline CDR1 is SGHTA and CDR2 is FQGNSA. The chain's CDR3 is CASSFRRQ.

The rearrangement joins TRBV7-2 to TRBJ2-5; D ambiguous. The DNA end is a closer match to TRBJ2-7, so the J assignment may be wrong. The CDR3 has 14 residues. Per the germline V gene, CDR1 is SGHTA and CDR2 is FQGNSA. Written as DNA, the CDR3 is TGTGCCAGCAGCTTAGAGGGTAGGAGATACGAGCAGTACTTC. Protein: CASSLEGRRYEQYF.

In the case of this clonotype: The junction departs from the called germline gene at one end, perhaps through a read error. The V gene is TRBV7-2, the J gene TRBJ1-1; the D gene is possibly TRBD1 (5 bases). This CDR3 is 14 amino acids long. Germline V CDR1 and CDR2: SGHTA, FQGNSA. For the CDR3, the DNA is TGTGCCAGCAGCTTTCAGGGCTCGAACGCTGAAGCTTTCTTT. This codes for CASSFQGSNAEAFF. The variable domain in full, with the rest retrieved from reference TRBV7-2 and TRBJ1-1, is GAGVSQSPSNKVTEKGKDVELRCDPISGHTALYWYRQSLGQGLEFLIYFQGNSAPDKSGLPSDRFSAERTGGSVSTLTIQRTQQEDSAVYLCASSFQGSNAEAFFGQGTRLTVV.

The chain joins TRBV7-2 to TRBJ2-7; D may be TRBD1 or TRBD2 (5 bases each). The J call may be in error: the DNA end matches TRBJ2-1 better. Per germline, CDR1 SGHTA and CDR2 FQGNSA. The CDR3 consists of 15 residues. This CDR3 is CASSFRGGSYNEQFF. The CDR3 bases are TGTGCCAGCAGCTTCCGGGGCGGCTCCTACAATGAGCAGTTCTTC.

On this clonotype itself: The final CDR3 position lacks the conserved phenylalanine or tryptophan, pointing to a likely read error. No DNA is shown, since the ends of the CDR3 on it are uncertain; the CDR3 is the one TCRdb lists. V and J are TRBV6-5 and TRBJ2-6; the DNA was not compared with TRBD1, the D call given in the table. CDR1 and CDR2 from the germline V gene are MNHEY and SVGAGI. The length of the CDR3 is 17 amino acids, counting both ends. CDR3 protein: CASSHAGARNYEQYFGA.

At least ten counts were recorded for this clonotype. The chain uses TRBV6-6 and TRBJ1-1; D unresolved. In germline, CDR1 is MNHNY, CDR2 SVGAGI (reference sequence). The length of the CDR3 is 13 residues. The ends were cut back, 2 bases at V and 8 bases at J, with 12 bases in the middle. CDR3 amino acids: CASSYVLGREAFF. DNA for the CDR3: TGTGCCAGCAGTTACGTCCTAGGTAGAGAAGCTTTCTTT.

CDR3 loop: CATMSGLTDTQYF. In nucleotides, the CDR3 is TGTGCCACCATGTCCGGTCTCACAGATACGCAGTATTTT. This chain uses TRBV24-1 with TRBJ2-3; D is uncertain. This CDR3 has 13 residues. V dropped 8 bases and J dropped 2 bases, with 10 bases sitting between them. Per germline, CDR1 KGHDR and CDR2 SFDVKD.

The sample holds a few counts of this clonotype. The rearrangement uses TRBV7-3 and TRBJ2-5; D may be TRBD1 or TRBD2 (5 bases each). V dropped 3 bases and J dropped 4 bases, with 15 bases sitting between them. This CDR3 is 15 amino acids long. CDR1 is SGHTA and CDR2 is FQGTGA in the germline V gene. DNA for the CDR3: TGTGCCAGCAGCTTCGGGCAGGCGAGGGGAGAGACCCAGTACTTC. Its protein product is CASSFGQARGETQYF.

Relative to its sample, this clonotype is medium-sized. The chain carries TRBV6-1 and TRBJ2-1; TRBD2 aligns across 7 bases. Germline lookup yields CDR1 MNHNS and CDR2 SASEGT. This CDR3 comprises 16 residues. The trim removed 6 bases at V and 0 bases at J, leaving 8 bases unmatched. The CDR3 DNA reads as TGTGCCAGCAGGGAAAGCGGGGCAAGCTCCTACAATGAGCAGTTCTTC. Translation gives CASRESGASSYNEQFF.

V and J are TRBV7-8 and TRBJ2-5; D assignment may be TRBD1 or TRBD2 (5 bases each). Trimming pared 4 bases from V and 6 bases from J, leaving 21 bases between. The CDR3 contains 16 residues. Germline V lookup: CDR1 SGHVS, CDR2 FQNEAQ. The CDR3 loop is CASSSYRDLGIQTQYF. The DNA for the CDR3 is TGTGCCAGCAGCTCGTATCGGGACCTCGGAATACAGACCCAGTACTTC.

In this sample, this clonotype turned up a few times. The junction departs from the called germline gene at one end, perhaps through a read error. This chain connects TRBV7-2 to TRBJ2-4, with D uncertain. The CDR3 runs 16 residues. The V gene's germline CDR1 is SGHTA and CDR2 FQGNSA. CDR3 amino acids: CASSLLGSLYNSPLHF. The CDR3 bases are TGTGCCAGCAGCTTACTAGGCAGCCTCTATAATTCACCCCTCCACTTC.

This clonotype was counted only a few times. The J gene is TRBJ2-5, the V gene TRBV6-2 or TRBV6-3, with TRBD2 matching over 8 bases. V gave up 0 bases and J gave up 2 bases; unmatched junction bases: 11. The length of the CDR3 is 18 residues. Germline lookup yields CDR1 MNHEY and CDR2 SVGEGT. The CDR3 DNA reads as TGTGCCAGCAGTTACTCTTCCGAGGCTAGCGGGCCGCAAGAGACCCAGTACTTC. Residues: CASSYSSEASGPQETQYF.

Of note for this clonotype: A junction end diverges from the germline sequence, so it may reflect a read error. J is TRBJ1-6 and V is TRBV7-4; TRBD1 is a possible D gene (5 bases). The germline CDR1 and CDR2 sequences are SGHVT and SQSDAQ. This CDR3 contains 15 residues. The CDR3 is CASSLGTSGQETQYF. The CDR3 region has the DNA TGTGCCAGCAGCTTAGGGACTAGCGGACAAGAGACCCAGTACTTT.

Sample share makes this clonotype medium-sized. The genes are TRBV6-1 and TRBJ2-3; a possible D gene is TRBD1 (6 bases). Trimming removed 1 base from V and 0 bases from J, with 20 bases in between. Germline V gives CDR1 MNHNS, CDR2 SASEGT. The CDR3 has 19 amino acids. CDR3 in DNA: TGTGCCAGCAGTGAAGGGGCGGTAGTGGGGGCGTACAGCACAGATACGCAGTATTTT. It translates to CASSEGAVVGAYSTDTQYF.

The V and J genes are TRBV28 and TRBJ2-7; no reliable D call. Trimming removed 6 bases at V and 3 bases at J, with 6 bases between. Germline CDR1 and CDR2: MDHEN and SYDVKM. The CDR3 has 11 residues. The CDR3 loop reads CASRVNYEQYF. The DNA for the CDR3 is TGTGCCAGCAGGGTCAACTACGAGCAGTACTTC.

This clonotype was observed at least ten times. The chain uses TRBV7-9 and TRBJ2-5, with D uncertain. The CDR3 is made up of 11 amino acids. Germline lookup yields CDR1 SEHNR and CDR2 FQNEAQ (reference sequence). V was clipped by 2 bases and J by 11 bases, with 9 bases between them. The CDR3 DNA sequence: TGTGCCAGCAGCTTATCGCTAGAACAGTACTTC. Protein: CASSLSLEQYF. Drawing the rest from reference TRBV7-9 and TRBJ2-5, the complete variable domain is DTGVSQNPRHKITKRGQNVTFRCDPISEHNRLYWYRQTLGQGPEFLTYFQNEAQLEKSRLLSDRFSAERPKGSFSTLEIQRTEQGDSAMYLCASSLSLEQYFGPGTRLLVL.

J is TRBJ2-6 and V is TRBV19; the D gene is possibly TRBD2 (5 bases). This CDR3 contains 16 residues. Germline V gene lookup returns CDR1 LNHDA and CDR2 SQIVND (reference sequence). V shed 3 bases and J shed 0 bases, with 9 bases lying between them. CDR3 amino acids: CASSIEGVSGANVLTF. CDR3 sequence (DNA): TGTGCCAGTAGTATCGAGGGTGTCTCTGGGGCCAACGTCCTGACTTTC.

This rearrangement joins TRBV7-2 to TRBJ2-1; 8 bases agree with TRBD2. V was clipped by 4 bases and J by 4 bases; unmatched bases: 12. The CDR3 contains 17 residues. CDR1 SGHTA and CDR2 FQGNSA come from the germline V gene. The chain's CDR3 is CASSYFGGSGIYNEQFF. DNA for the CDR3: TGTGCCAGCAGCTATTTCGGCGGTAGCGGGATATACAATGAGCAGTTCTTC.

In this sample, this clonotype turned up a few times. A clone one base away is much larger, so this may be a read error. The chain links TRBV28 to TRBJ2-1; TRBD2 agrees at 14 bases. The CDR3 runs to 16 residues. With V trimmed by 4 bases and J by 10 bases, 9 bases remained unmatched. CDR1 and CDR2 from the germline V gene are MDHEN and SYDVKM. CDR3 DNA sequence: TGTGCCAGCAGTTCGCGGGGACTAGCGGGAGTCTACGAGCAGTTCTTC. This gives the protein CASSSRGLAGVYEQFF.